This T cell receptor (beta chain) was recovered during a study of shared clonotypes between healthy human individuals. Study conclusions and caveats: Generation probabilities were higher for clonotypes shared across all four sorted-subset donors than for unshared ones. Naive CD4 clonotypes were shared across a handful of donors at about 5%.

About this clone: What it recognizes is unknown.

Authors' processing steps: Junction-only sequences without quality scores came from ImmunoSEQ, so filtering differed. Measured with immunoSEQ multiplex PCR; TCRdb has only the in-frame clones, and not every one. Clone size and the V and J calls come from that table; the DNA yielded D and trimming. The sample records roughly 1.5 million clones, approximately 98% being singletons. Sequenced: naive CD4+ T cells sorted from blood. Subset of the sample: CD45RA+ positively selected. This clonotype was sampled from a man aged 25 to 45 in good health.

CDR3 region: CASSPSGRNTDTQYF. CDR3 nucleotides: TGTGCCAGCTCACCGAGCGGGAGGAACACAGATACGCAGTATTTT. The rearrangement links TRBV18 to TRBJ2-3; 9 bases are a match to TRBD2. V shed 3 bases, J shed 2 bases, and the junction held 3 bases outside the gene matches. The CDR3 has 15 amino acids. The germline V gene has CDR1 KGHSH and CDR2 LQKENI.